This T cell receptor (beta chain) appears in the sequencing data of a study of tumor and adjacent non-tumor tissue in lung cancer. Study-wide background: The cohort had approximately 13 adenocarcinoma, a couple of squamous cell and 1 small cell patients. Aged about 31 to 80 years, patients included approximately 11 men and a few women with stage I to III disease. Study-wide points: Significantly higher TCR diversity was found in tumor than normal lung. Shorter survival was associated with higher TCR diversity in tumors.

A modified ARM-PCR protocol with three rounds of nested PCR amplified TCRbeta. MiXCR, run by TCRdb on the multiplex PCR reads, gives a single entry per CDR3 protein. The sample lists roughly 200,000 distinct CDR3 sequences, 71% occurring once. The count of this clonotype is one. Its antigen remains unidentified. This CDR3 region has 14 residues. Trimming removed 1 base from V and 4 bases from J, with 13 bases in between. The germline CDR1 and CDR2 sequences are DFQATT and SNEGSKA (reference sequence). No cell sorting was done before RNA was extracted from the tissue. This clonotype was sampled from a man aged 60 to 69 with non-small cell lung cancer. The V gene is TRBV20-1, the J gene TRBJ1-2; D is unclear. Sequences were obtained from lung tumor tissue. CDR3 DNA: TGCAGTGCTAGAGGCCCGGTTAGGACCTATGGCTACACCTTC. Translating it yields CSARGPVRTYGYTF.